This is a list of T cell receptor beta chains from one sample in a study of cytomegalovirus exposure and HLA in healthy donors. Only in-frame clones appear in the TCRdb table, and some are missing; sequencing was by immunoSEQ multiplex PCR. The sample holds approximately 120,000 clones; around 74% are singletons and the top ten take over 3.5%. What was sequenced was PBMCs. The receptors shown here come from a woman between 50 and 59 years old in good health and CMV-seropositive. CDR3s include the opening cysteine and the closing phenylalanine or tryptophan. D genes are given only for firm matches. Size is omitted from some rows. Given values are once, few, many or a class for expanded clones.

15 | TRBJ1-6 | TRBV6-5 | - | TRBD1 | CASSYAGQTNSPLHF | TGTGCCAGCAGTTACGCGGGACAGACCAATTCACCCCTCCACTTT
15 | TRBJ1-4 | TRBV19 | - | - | CASSIGSSTNEKLFF | TGTGCCAGTAGTATAGGAAGCTCAACTAATGAAAAACTGTTTTTT
15 | TRBJ2-5 | TRBV7-9 | - | TRBD1 | CSSSLGDRGLETQYF | TGTTCCAGCAGCTTAGGGGACAGGGGATTAGAGACCCAGTACTTC
17 | TRBJ2-3 | TRBV5-1 | few | TRBD1 | CASSFVTQGAGTDTQYF | TGCGCCAGCAGCTTTGTGACCCAGGGGGCTGGAACAGATACGCAGTATTTT
14 | TRBJ2-3 | TRBV27 | - | TRBD2 | CASDIAGPTDTQYF | TGTGCCAGCGACATAGCGGGGCCCACAGATACGCAGTATTTT
15 | TRBJ2-2 | TRBV10-3 | - | TRBD1 | CASTPGTGLAGELFF | TGTGCCTCAACCCCGGGGACAGGGTTGGCCGGGGAGCTGTTTTTT
15 | TRBJ1-6 | TRBV21-1 | few | - | CASSPRCDGNSPLHF | TGTGCCAGCAGCCCCCGGTGCGACGGGAATTCACCCCTCCACTTT
14 | TRBJ1-1 | TRBV5-1 | - | TRBD1 | CASSWRQGGTEAFF | TGCGCCAGCAGCTGGAGACAGGGGGGCACTGAAGCTTTCTTT
17 | TRBJ2-2 | TRBV13 | - | - | CASSLGRGSWHTGELFF | TGTGCCAGCAGCTTGGGCAGGGGCTCGTGGCACACCGGGGAGCTGTTTTTT
15 | TRBJ1-2 | TRBV6-5 | - | - | CASSYLGAENYGYTF | TGTGCCAGCAGTTACTTGGGGGCTGAGAACTATGGCTACACCTTC
13 | TRBJ1-2 | TRBV6-1 | - | - | CASSESFSPGYTF | TGTGCCAGCAGTGAGTCTTTTTCCCCTGGCTACACCTTC
16 | TRBJ2-5 | TRBV10-3 | once | - | CAISERRAGYQETQYF | TGTGCCATCAGTGAGAGGAGGGCGGGCTACCAAGAGACCCAGTACTTC
13 | TRBJ1-5 | TRBV28 | - | TRBD1 | CASSLRGIQPQHF | TGTGCCAGCAGCCTCAGGGGGATCCAGCCCCAGCATTTT
17 | TRBJ2-3 | TRBV18 | - | TRBD2 | CASSPNFGGGSTDTQYF | TGTGCCAGCTCACCGAATTTCGGCGGGGGGTCCACAGATACGCAGTATTTT
17 | TRBJ2-3 | TRBV5-4 | - | TRBD2 | CASSLYYGGGAIDTQYF | TGTGCCAGCAGCTTGTATTACGGCGGGGGGGCGATAGATACGCAGTATTTT
16 | TRBJ2-6 | TRBV5-5 | - | - | CASTQGSVTGANVLTF | TGTGCCAGCACCCAGGGATCCGTTACGGGGGCCAACGTCCTGACTTTC
16 | TRBJ2-7 | TRBV21-1 | - | - | CASRNGQDNNSYEQYF | TGTGCCAGCAGGAATGGTCAGGACAACAACTCCTACGAGCAGTACTTC
14 | TRBJ1-2 | TRBV15 | - | - | CATSRDPSNYGYTF | TGTGCCACCAGCAGAGATCCGAGTAACTATGGCTACACCTTC
20 | TRBJ1-1 | TRBV7-8 | - | TRBD1 | CASSMRDRGSFMVTNTEAFF | TGTGCCAGCAGCATGCGGGACAGGGGGAGTTTTATGGTTACGAACACTGAAGCTTTCTTT
13 | TRBJ1-1 | TRBV5-1 | - | - | CASSLTGIGEAFF | TGCGCCAGCAGCTTAACAGGCATTGGGGAAGCTTTCTTT
14 | TRBJ2-2 | TRBV7-8 | - | - | CASSRLLGTGELFF | TGTGCCAGCAGCCGACTTCTTGGCACCGGGGAGCTGTTTTTT
15 | TRBJ2-1 | TRBV15 | - | TRBD1 | CATSRDRGFGNEQFF | TGTGCCACCAGCAGGGACAGGGGATTTGGGAATGAGCAGTTCTTC
14 | TRBJ2-1 | TRBV4-2 | - | - | CASSLGQRPREQFF | TGTGCCAGCAGCCTGGGGCAGAGGCCTAGGGAGCAGTTCTTC
11 | TRBJ1-2 | TRBV7-2 | - | - | CASTSGYGYTF | TGTGCCAGCACGTCCGGCTATGGCTACACCTTC
15 | TRBJ1-6 | TRBV7-6 | - | TRBD1 | CASRPTGSENSPLHF | TGTGCCAGCAGGCCGACAGGGTCGGAGAATTCACCCCTCCACTTT
17 | TRBJ1-5 | TRBV23-1 | - | TRBD1 | CASSRWPGTGVVEPQHF | TGCGCCAGCAGCCGATGGCCGGGGACAGGGGTAGTGGAGCCCCAGCATTTT
15 | TRBJ1-4 | TRBV7-9 | - | TRBD1 | CASSRTGVGDEKLFF | TGTGCCAGCAGTCGTACAGGGGTAGGGGATGAAAAACTGTTTTTT
14 | TRBJ2-1 | TRBV29-1 | once | TRBD2 | CSGGTGGSYNEQFF | TGCAGCGGGGGTACGGGGGGCTCCTACAATGAGCAGTTCTTC
15 | TRBJ1-2 | TRBV7-2 | - | - | CASSSPDRANYGYTF | TGTGCCAGCAGCTCACCTGACAGAGCTAACTATGGCTACACCTTC
13 | TRBJ1-2 | TRBV6-1 | - | TRBD1 | CASSTGVSYGYTF | TGTGCCAGCAGTACAGGGGTTTCCTATGGCTACACCTTC
16 | TRBJ2-1 | TRBV18 | - | - | CASSPPGAPLGNEQFF | TGTGCCAGCTCACCACCTGGAGCCCCACTTGGGAATGAGCAGTTCTTC
15 | TRBJ2-5 | TRBV7-9 | once | TRBD2 | CASSLVLAGGETQYF | TGTGCCAGCAGCTTAGTACTAGCGGGGGGTGAGACCCAGTACTTC
15 | TRBJ1-1 | TRBV5-4 | - | - | CASSLAKGQTPKAFF | TGTGCCAGCAGCTTGGCCAAAGGACAGACACCTAAAGCTTTCTTT